Listed here is a single T cell receptor beta chain. The antigen it recognizes is unknown. The sample holds no much larger clone one base away, and base qualities are not on file. Using the deep immunoSEQ assay, TCR CDR3 regions were amplified from genomic DNA by multiplex PCR. Genomic DNA extracted from each cell subset was distributed evenly over all wells of several immunoSEQ 96-well plates, and each plate served as one replicate. For sorted subsets, each replicate PCR was loaded with roughly 200 ng genomic DNA, equivalent to 30,000 to 35,000 T cell genomes. Purified libraries were measured with a Qubit 3.0 fluorometer, size-checked on a Bioanalyzer 2100, and measured again with the KAPA Library Quantification kit. Each immunoSEQ 96-well plate was sequenced on its own single-read 150-cycle Illumina NextSeq 550 flow cell. Under the source paper's analysis protocol: Because the immunoSEQ output held only junctional sequences and lacked quality scores, the filtering could not match the filtering applied to full-length reads. Sequences were annotated with PyIR, a Python wrapper for IgBLAST v1.9, using IMGT germline references to assign V/J genes and CDR3. Reads were filtered out if the reads had weak V/J assignments (E-value above 1e-6), no CDR3, stop codons, out-of-frame junctions, or ambiguous translated residues. V3J clonotypes were defined as sequences sharing an identical inferred V gene, J gene, and CDR3 amino acid sequence. Percentage overlap between repertoires was calculated by dividing the number of shared unique clonotypes by the size of the smaller repertoire. Repertoire richness was assessed with RTK rarefaction, the Chao1 estimator, and Recon v2.1 estimates of unobserved clonotypes. Generation probabilities were computed with OLGA for all TCRbeta clonotypes obtained by the gDNA method from several donors. TCRdb holds this immuneACCESS table with in-frame rearrangements only. Some clones are missing; in checked studies, unresolved V genes explain under half, and the rest has no known cause. V, J and clone size were drawn from that table, and D and trimming were deduced from the DNA. This sample gives a few million clones in total; approximately 93% of them show up just once. 0.39% of the sample rests with the top ten.

This sample stems from a study of shared clonotypes between healthy human individuals (dated by TCRdb to about 2020). Describing the broader study: A few men and two women, aged 18 to 49 years, made up the cohort. Per donor, leukapheresis produced somewhere between about 0.85 and 8.9 billion PBMCs. The study deeply sequenced blood TCR repertoires of about 5 healthy adults to estimate repertoire size and the extent of clonotype sharing between individuals. Libraries were prepared and TCR repertoires were sequenced by different laboratories using diverse techniques, in order to increase sequencing depth and limit assay-specific biases. For each donor, CD4 naive and CD4 memory were each run on three plates, CD8 naive on two plates, and CD8 memory on one plate. The full study reports these points: Naive subsets generally had larger estimated clonotype richness than memory subsets did. Pairwise subsampling led to the expectation that sequencing depth would affect the degree of clonotype sharing among donors. Clonotypes shared by all four sorted-subset donors showed higher generation probabilities than non-shared clonotypes. Rarefaction of sorted-subset datasets indicated incomplete sequencing despite the large sequencing depth. Across a handful of donors, around 5.4% of naive CD4, more than 3% of naive CD8, approximately 2.5% of memory CD4, and around 0.4% of memory CD8 clonotypes were shared. Sampling was limited to blood, and TCR repertoires in tissue likely differ from TCR repertoires in blood. The genetic and exposure-history diversity represented was limited by the small number of donors.

Trimming at the junction amounts to 3 bases on V and 3 bases on J, and the germline ends lie 11 bases apart. The CDR3 measures 14 amino acids from cysteine to phenylalanine. The only DNA kept is the CDR3, 42 bases in frame from the first base. The germline V gene provides CDR1 MNHNS and CDR2 SASEGT. The donors were healthy, HIV-negative adults who had no recently reported acute infections or vaccinations. Every donor was a Caucasian adult living in Nashville, Tennessee, USA. CD4+ T cells were enriched by magnetic negative selection, after which naive cells were positively selected on CD45RA and the negative fraction was taken as the memory subset. After blood collection by leukapheresis, PBMCs were isolated using Ficoll-Histopaque density gradient centrifugation and then cryopreserved in the vapor phase of liquid nitrogen. Purity and quantity of every magnetically sorted T cell population were checked by analytical flow cytometry. Each sorted fraction had its genomic DNA isolated and then quantified by UV absorbance on a Nanodrop 2000c.

The rearranged segments are TRBV6-1 and TRBJ1-1; TRBD1 is possibly the D segment (5 matching bases). The sample taken for sequencing was naive CD4+ T cells from PBMCs. In light of the paper, this sample's cell subset or site label describes: CD45RA+ positively selected. This sequence was found in a man between 18 and 29 years old in good health. Some clones in this sample may be carry-over from other donors' samples. The DNA sequence is TGTGCCAGCAGTGATCAGGGTATGTACACTGAAGCTTTCTTT. This is translated as CASSDQGMYTEAFF.